This entry lists 28 T cell receptor beta chains sequenced from one sample in a study of CXCR3-negative and CXCR3-positive naive CD8 T cells. The antigens of these receptors remain unknown. General study results and limits: Naive CXCR3-positive cells had TRB CDR3s more hydrophobic than those of CXCR3-negative naive cells.

Libraries were UMI-labeled 5' RACE TRB cDNA. TCRdb reprocessed the 5' RACE reads and reports one entry per CDR3 protein, with no DNA. Seen in this sample are nearly 90,000 distinct CDR3 sequences; the ten most common clones hold less than 0.85%. The sample comprised naive CXCR3+ CD8+ T cells from blood. As for subset: CD45RO-CCR7+CD27+CD95- naive CD8+ T cells expressing CXCR3 (TNR3+). All receptors come from a human donor in good health. Some clones in this sample may be carry-over from other donors' samples.

The V gene is TRBV29-1, the J gene TRBJ1-2. Germline CDR1 reads SQVTM; CDR2 reads ANQGSEA. The CDR3 sequence is 11 residues long. The chain's CDR3 is CSFVDNYGYTF.

The chain is built from TRBV30 and TRBJ2-7; the TCRdb D gene call, TRBD1, has no DNA to confirm it. The CDR3 is made up of 15 amino acids. The V gene's germline CDR1 is GTSNPN and CDR2 SVGIG (reference sequence). The CDR3 reads CAWSVLGTPGGEQYF.

Here the CDR3 reads CASSQGSPPLEQYF. The chain employs TRBV28 and TRBJ2-7; as DNA is missing, the TRBD1 call by TCRdb cannot be tested. The germline gives CDR1 MDHEN, CDR2 SYDVKM. This CDR3 spans 14 amino acids.

This sequence joins TRBV14 and TRBJ1-5; without DNA, the TCRdb call of TRBD1 cannot be checked. The germline gives CDR1 SGHDN, CDR2 FVKESK. The CDR3 has 14 amino acids. CDR3 amino acids: CASSQGTGHQPQHF.

The chain joins TRBV28 to TRBJ1-5; TCRdb designates TRBD1, a call that cannot be tested without DNA. This CDR3 has 14 amino acids. Germline V CDR1 and CDR2: MDHEN, SYDVKM. The CDR3 loop reads CASRGQVSNQPQHF.

The chain couples TRBV27 to TRBJ2-1; TCRdb's D call of TRBD2 is untestable without DNA. CDR3 length: 16 amino acids. Germline V gene sequence: CDR1 MNHEY, CDR2 SMNVEV (reference sequence). CDR3 protein: CASSVSSGGAWDEQFF.

The rearrangement joins TRBV4-3 to TRBJ1-3. Germline CDR1 is LGHNA and CDR2 is YSLEER. CDR3 length equals 14 residues. This CDR3 reads CASSQETAGNTIYF.

This sequence joins TRBV6-4 and TRBJ2-2; TCRdb's assignment of TRBD2 cannot be checked, as there is no DNA. CDR3 length: 14 amino acids. The germline V gene encodes CDR1 MRHNA and CDR2 SNTAGT. The CDR3 reads CASSTSGEVGELFF.

The chain carries TRBV11-2 and TRBJ2-1; TCRdb selects TRBD2, and the lack of DNA leaves this call unchecked. CDR3 length equals 17 residues. Germline lookup yields CDR1 SGHAT and CDR2 FQNNGV. CDR3 sequence: CASSPRGLAGVNNEQFF.

The rearrangement links TRBV9 to TRBJ1-2; without DNA, the TCRdb call of TRBD1 cannot be checked. Germline-derived CDR1 and CDR2 are SGDLS and YYNGEE. The CDR3 is made up of 14 amino acids. This CDR3 reads CASSVVGTDYGYTF. The variable domain in full, completed from reference TRBV9 and TRBJ1-2, reads DSGVTQTPKHLITATGQRVTLRCSPRSGDLSVYWYQQSLDQGLQFLIQYYNGEERAKGNILERFSAQQFPDLHSELNLSSLELGDSALYFCASSVVGTDYGYTFGSGTRLTVV.

This chain joins TRBV7-8 and TRBJ1-5; TCRdb returns TRBD1, unconfirmable since there is no DNA. CDR1 is SGHVS and CDR2 is FQNEAQ in the germline V gene. The CDR3 is 14 amino acids. CDR3 sequence: CASSLSPSGQPQHF. The full variable domain, completed using reference TRBV7-8 and TRBJ1-5, is GAGVSQSPRYKVAKRGQDVALRCDPISGHVSLFWYQQALGQGPEFLTYFQNEAQLDKSGLPSDRFFAERPEGSVSTLKIQRTQQEDSAVYLCASSLSPSGQPQHFGDGTRLSIL.

The rearrangement uses TRBV5-1 and TRBJ2-7; no DNA is available, so the TRBD1 call from TCRdb remains unchecked. This CDR3 region has 13 residues. Germline CDR1 and CDR2: SGHRS and YFSETQ. The CDR3: CASSPRGAYEQYF.

This chain links TRBV5-1 with TRBJ2-1; with no DNA, the TCRdb D assignment of TRBD1 cannot be verified. Germline V CDR1 and CDR2: SGHRS, YFSETQ. CDR3 size: 18 residues. The CDR3 loop is CASSLVGYQSRLGNEQFF.

This CDR3 reads CASSPTWERLVGELFF. The V gene is TRBV7-8, the J gene TRBJ2-2; TCRdb lists TRBD2, though no DNA is available to test this call. CDR3 length: 16 amino acids. Germline V gene data show CDR1 as SGHVS and CDR2 as FQNEAQ.

This chain uses TRBV14 with TRBJ2-2; with no DNA, the TCRdb D assignment of TRBD1 cannot be verified. This CDR3 has 17 amino acids. Per germline, CDR1 SGHDN and CDR2 FVKESK. CDR3 sequence: CASSSWRTGVDTGELFF. The entire variable domain, with the rest obtained from reference TRBV14 and TRBJ2-2, is as follows: EAGVTQFPSHSVIEKGQTVTLRCDPISGHDNLYWYRRVMGKEIKFLLHFVKESKQDESGMPNNRFLAERTGGTYSTLKVQPAELEDSGVYFCASSSWRTGVDTGELFFGEGSRLTVL.

This chain joins TRBV11-3 and TRBJ2-2; as DNA is missing, the TRBD1 call by TCRdb cannot be tested. CDR1 is SGHNT, CDR2 YENEEA, per germline. The CDR3 covers 17 residues. CDR3 amino acids: CASSPRMGELNTGELFF.

The chain recombines TRBV6-2 or TRBV6-3 with TRBJ1-5; TCRdb proposes TRBD1, but this gene call is untestable without DNA. The CDR3 length is 16 residues. Germline V gene sequence: CDR1 MNHEY, CDR2 SVGEGT. This chain's CDR3 is CASSSSRQGGDQPQHF.

This chain connects TRBV7-2 to TRBJ2-7; TCRdb lists TRBD1, though no DNA is available to test this call. The germline CDR1 and CDR2 sequences are SGHTA and FQGNSA. The length of the CDR3 is 15 residues. The CDR3: CASSQSGTGDNEQYF.

This chain links TRBV5-1 with TRBJ2-7; as DNA is missing, the TRBD1 call by TCRdb cannot be tested. The germline V gene encodes CDR1 SGHRS and CDR2 YFSETQ. The length of the CDR3 is 16 residues. The CDR3 protein is CASSFGTGLAGYEQYF. Full variable domain (remainder filled in from reference TRBV5-1 and TRBJ2-7): KAGVTQTPRYLIKTRGQQVTLSCSPISGHRSVSWYQQTPGQGLQFLFEYFSETQRNKGNFPGRFSGRQFSNSRSEMNVSTLELGDSALYLCASSFGTGLAGYEQYFGPGTRLTVT.

The gene calls are TRBV28 and TRBJ2-7; no DNA is available, so the TRBD2 call from TCRdb remains unchecked. Germline assignment: CDR1 MDHEN and CDR2 SYDVKM. There are 14 residues in the CDR3. The CDR3 region is CASSRLARLDEQYF.

The CDR3 here is CASKPGQLSNQPQHF. The chain recombines TRBV19 with TRBJ1-5; the D call of TRBD1 rests on TCRdb alone, since no DNA is present to check it. The germline CDR1 and CDR2 sequences are LNHDA and SQIVND (reference sequence). This CDR3 has 15 residues.

V is TRBV29-1 and J is TRBJ1-4; TCRdb returns TRBD1, unconfirmable since there is no DNA. In germline, CDR1 is SQVTM, CDR2 ANQGSEA. The CDR3 totals 12 residues. CDR3: CSAFVSGEKLFF.

The chain is built from TRBV15 and TRBJ2-7. The CDR3 has 18 residues. CDR1 LNHNV and CDR2 YYDKDF come from the germline V gene (reference sequence). The CDR3 sequence: CATSRDRPNLGGSYEQYF.

CDR3: CSVEFRDRLGLQQYF. V gene TRBV29-1 combines with J gene TRBJ2-7; TCRdb outputs TRBD2, but without DNA this stays unchecked. CDR1 is SQVTM, CDR2 ANQGSEA, per germline. There are 15 residues in the CDR3.

The gene calls are TRBV10-3 and TRBJ2-1; TCRdb selects TRBD1, and the lack of DNA leaves this call unchecked. CDR3 length: 17 amino acids. Germline CDR1 ENHRY, CDR2 SYGVKD. This CDR3 is CAISGGTGPRAYNEQFF.

CDR3 sequence reads: CASSSRETYEQYF. The genes are TRBV7-9 and TRBJ2-7; the TRBD2 assignment by TCRdb is unverifiable without DNA. From germline, CDR1 is SEHNR and CDR2 FQNEAQ (reference sequence). The CDR3 length is 13 residues.

This chain links TRBV21-1 with TRBJ2-3; there is no DNA to check the TCRdb D call of TRBD1. TRBV21-1 is flagged as a pseudogene. The CDR3 has 18 residues. CDR3 loop: CASSKTALEGAVTDTQYF.

This sequence joins TRBV9 and TRBJ1-2. This CDR3 spans 15 amino acids. Germline V gene lookup returns CDR1 SGDLS and CDR2 YYNGEE. This CDR3 is CASSVGAGPNYGYTF.